This T cell receptor (beta chain) was observed in a study of blood T cells in healthy people across ages (dated by TCRdb to the mid-2010s). Looking at the study overall: In model experiments, template switching captured about one uniquely barcoded TCR beta cDNA molecule for every two T cells. Using deep sequencing normalized with unique cDNA molecular identifiers, the study measured how TCR beta repertoire diversity changes with age. Four age groups were formed from the donors: young (average about 17 years), middle-aged (approximately 39), aged (approximately 60) and long-lived (around 80). Using the same blood draw, the study looked at two additional independent replicas of 1 million unique cDNA reads for two donors, one aged 18 to 30 and the other aged 80 or older.

Libraries came from 5' RACE. TCRdb shows the sequencer as Illumina HiSeq 2500. A second PCR of roughly 7 to 11 cycles was run with a J-beta primer mix and a sample-barcoded 5' primer. A unique molecular identifier was introduced onto each TCR beta cDNA molecule by a template-switch 5' adaptor carrying 12 random nucleotides. Each sample yielded at least 3 million CDR3-containing paired-end reads. First-strand cDNA synthesis was performed from all RNA using the Mint cDNA synthesis kit, with priming by a TRBC-specific oligonucleotide. Following uracil-DNA glycosylase treatment, all cDNA underwent a first 18-cycle PCR with the universal primers M1SS and BC2_uni_R. The published analysis was carried out like this. Each sample was normalized by randomly selecting 1 million high-quality reads, each carrying a distinct molecular identifier. Instead of being binned into consensus sequences, reads with shared molecular identifiers were discarded. CDR3 identification, clonotype clustering and error correction used MiTCR with a Q25 quality threshold and the strictest error-elimination algorithm. Lower-bound total TCR beta diversity was estimated with a nonparametric unseen species model using Euler transformation. TCRdb reprocessed the public reads (quality trimming at Q25 with fastp, clone calling with MiXCR) and kept in-frame beta chains. Each CDR3 protein gets just one entry, which takes the most common genes and DNA from the rows behind it. TCRdb's processing, not the authors', yielded these V and J calls. In all, the sample holds 800,000 or so distinct CDR3 sequences, and more than 20% of those were seen once. In total, the top ten clones hold roughly 3.5% of the sample.

Systemically healthy Caucasian individuals from Russia, 39 in total and aged roughly 6 to 100 years, were included as donors. Around 10 milliliters of peripheral blood were collected from each donor into EDTA-treated Vacutainer tubes. PBMCs were isolated by Ficoll-Paque density-gradient centrifugation, with at least 6.5 million obtained per sample. Trizol reagent was used to extract total RNA from PBMCs, with at least 5.5 micrograms per sample. For every donor, flow cytometry on a PBMC aliquot measured the percentage of naive CD45RAhigh/CD27high T cells. V was cut back by 6 bases and J by 14 bases, leaving a gap of 15 bases between them. CDR1 is given as SQVTM and CDR2 as ANQGSEA, both from the germline V gene. Spanning cysteine to phenylalanine, the CDR3 consists of 10 amino acids. Only the CDR3 DNA is retained, 30 bases long and in frame from the first base. The investigation overall reported the following: Compared with the aged group, the long-lived group had more naive CD4+ T cells, fewer expanded clones and increased TCR diversity, suggesting age selection. Estimates of total diversity based on one million sequenced T cells were regarded as lower bounds and as underestimates. Observed TCR beta diversity correlated strongly with the percentage of naive T cells measured by flow cytometry. Bulk unsorted PBMC profiling prevented conclusive comparison of naive and antigen-experienced compartments. Because the CMV infection status of the donors was unknown, age-related changes in expanded clonotypes may potentially have been confounded. Observed TCR beta diversity per million T cells fell roughly linearly with age, and a significant reduction was already apparent by age around 40.

Only a few counts were recorded for this clonotype. No antigen is known for it. Base qualities were left out, and no much larger clone turns up one base away. This same sample was also taken into another study, of T cells of mothers and their children. That second publication adds: Nine systemically healthy Caucasian individuals served as donors, namely three mothers together with their six children. cDNA synthesis used all of the extracted RNA, with roughly 1.5 ug of RNA in each 15 ul reaction. In the second PCR, the M1S primer added sample barcodes and 2-4 random nucleotides. Over 10 million TCR beta CDR3 reads came from each mother, compared with some 3 million reads from each child. Thymic selection shapes the output of TCR recombination in a similar way in related and unrelated pairs, and inherited differences have a minor effect. Normalized repertoire overlap was always found to be slightly, but never significantly, higher in related mother-child pairs than in unrelated mother-child pairs. With a sensitivity of 90 to 100 clones per million clonotypes, no persistent microchimeric T cell clones were detected. The study used deep NGS to compare TCR beta repertoires of mothers and children, seeking features distinguishing related mother-child pairs from unrelated individuals. On average, the children were around 11 +/- 4 years old, while the mothers were around 42 +/- 4 years old. After adapters were ligated using NEBNext reagents, the libraries underwent 100+100 nt paired-end sequencing on an Illumina HiSeq 2000. To prevent cross-contamination, the mother and child libraries were prepared a month apart and were sequenced in separate runs. For each donor, somewhere between roughly 450,000 and 2,200,000 distinct TCR beta clonotypes were identified. Naive TCR beta clonotypes were estimated from low-frequency clonotypes matched to each donor's FACS-determined naive share, without sorting.

This sequence originates from a boy between 5 and 17 years old in good health. The chain is made from TRBV29-1 and TRBJ2-3; TRBD2 is a weak D gene call, 7 bases matching. The sequenced material came from blood. This receptor has the CDR3 CSVEGGGPYF. The sequence in DNA is TGCAGCGTAGAGGGGGGGGGCCCGTATTTT.